This T cell receptor beta chain was recovered during a study of cytomegalovirus exposure and HLA in healthy donors. The assay was immunoSEQ multiplex PCR, and TCRdb's table has in-frame clones only and misses some. The sample comprises about 190,000 clones, about 82% of which are singletons, and about 1.6% rests with the top ten. The germline V and J ends were trimmed by 5 bases and 0 bases, with 12 bases remaining between them. The CDR3 is 16 residues long. From germline, CDR1 is SGHNT and CDR2 YYREEE (reference sequence). Sequencing was carried out using PBMCs. The clonotype comes from a woman aged 18 to 35 in good health and CMV-seronegative. The chain is built from TRBV5-4 and TRBJ2-6; a weak D match, TRBD2 (5 bases). The CDR3 is CASRNLRDSGANVLTF. DNA for the CDR3: TGTGCCAGCAGAAACCTTCGGGACTCTGGGGCCAACGTCCTGACTTTC.